This record concerns one TCR beta chain sequence. The PCR employed 60 Vbeta primers together with 13 Jbeta primers. TCRdb's copy holds only in-frame clones and misses some; the assay was immunoSEQ multiplex PCR. Seen here are roughly 140,000 clones, more than 80% observed once, and the top ten hold 4.3%. Germline loops: CDR1 PRHDT, CDR2 FYEKMQ (reference sequence). V shed 5 bases, J shed 7 bases, and the junction held 6 bases outside the gene matches. The CDR3 runs 14 residues. This record comes from a study of cytomegalovirus exposure and HLA in healthy donors. Donors likely had unrecorded immune exposures despite being nominally healthy when sampled.

V is TRBV13 and J is TRBJ2-2; TRBD2 aligns across 8 bases. Sequenced: PBMCs. The clonotype originates from a woman aged 35 to 49 in good health and CMV-seropositive. The CDR3: CASSARLASGELFF. CDR3 coding DNA: TGTGCCAGCAGCGCAAGACTAGCGAGCGGGGAGCTGTTTTTT.